Sequencing of this T cell receptor beta chain was carried out in a study of blood T cell repertoires in COVID-19 (dated by TCRdb to 2018 to 2020). With respect to the entire study: Samples from collaborators originated in the United States, Italy and Spain and spanned both the acute and convalescent phases of COVID-19. The repertoires were released in a freely available public database intended as a resource for research on the immune response to SARS-CoV-2. A de-identified subject ID, COVID-19 status, age in years and sex were almost always included in the sample metadata. Where available, HLA class I and class II types were taken from metadata supplied by the sample provider and were not determined by assay-based typing. Subjects who had been exposed to COVID-19, were actively infected with it, or had recovered from it provided the deeply sampled blood TCRbeta repertoires that made up the dataset. The material from the prospective study consisted of cDNA or gDNA derived from T cells, B-cell-depleted T cells, or PBMCs. The samples were drawn from the first 160 participants of the ongoing ImmuneRACE study and from 1,200 or so subjects provided by 6 global collaborators.

Findings and caveats that apply to the study as a whole: The amount of clinical and demographic metadata varied by source and participant and was provided uncurated.

This clone appeared a single time. Its recognized antigen is unknown. No base quality values were provided; no much bigger clone lies one nucleotide off. The immunoSEQ Assay, a bias-controlled multiplex PCR, was used to amplify TCRbeta CDR3 regions from genomic DNA. Concerning the study's data processing: Within the assay, amplification of reference gene primers was used to estimate how many nucleated cells each sample contained. To quantify the absolute abundance of each unique TCRbeta CDR3 rearrangement, sequence reads were collapsed and filtered. For each sample, productive Simpson clonality was calculated by taking the square root of Simpson's diversity index across productive rearrangements. TCRdb took over this immuneACCESS table, retaining in-frame rearrangements with V and J assigned. Such tables are incomplete; in checked studies, under half of the missing clones stem from an unresolved V gene, and the remainder is unexplained. V, J and clone size are those of that table, while D and trimming were read from the DNA. Present in this sample are some 230,000 clones, around 89% of which were seen just once. The ten most abundant clones make up approximately 3.5% of the sample.

Participants in the prospective study were enrolled through a virtual design, were aged roughly 18 to 90 years, and lived in roughly 25 United States geographic areas. In the prospective study, participants were assigned to cohorts based on the clinical history participants reported in a screening survey and a study questionnaire. In the prospective study, whole blood, serum and a nasopharyngeal or oropharyngeal swab were collected from each participant by mobile phlebotomists. Prospective study participants could optionally give additional blood draws and questionnaires over an approximately two-month period. Blood samples from the prospective study were shipped frozen or at room temperature prior to DNA extraction. The CDR3 starts with the cysteine, ends with the phenylalanine, and has 15 residues. Only the CDR3 part of the read is kept: 45 bases, read in frame from the first base. The germline V and J ends show losses of 6 bases and 3 bases respectively, and no gene match explains 8 bases of the junction. In the germline V gene (reference sequence), CDR1 corresponds to LNHDA and CDR2 to SQIVND.

The TCR comes from a woman between 18 and 29 years old in a cohort exposed to, infected with or recovered from COVID-19 (not recorded which). The chain couples TRBV19 to TRBJ1-3; 7 middle bases align to TRBD1. The sequencing sample was made of PBMCs or T cells enriched from blood (not recorded which). The CDR3 region reads CASSLQGYGGNTIYF. The nucleotide sequence is TGTGCCAGTAGCCTACAGGGGTACGGTGGAAACACCATATATTTT.